The clone carrying this T cell receptor (beta chain) turned up a few times. The CDR3 sequence is 17 residues long. Germline lookup yields CDR1 LGHNA and CDR2 YNFKEQ. After removal of 0 bases from V and 3 bases from J, the junction contained 9 bases not matched to a gene. The entry originates in a study of blood T cell repertoires in COVID-19. Across the whole study: Acute and convalescent COVID-19 specimens originated in the United States, Italy and Spain. From T cells, B-cell-depleted T cells, or PBMCs came the material, which was cDNA or gDNA.

Repertoires were generated with immunoSEQ multiplex PCR, while TCRdb's copy carries only in-frame clones and drops some. The table includes tens of thousands of clones, roughly 85% detected once. This receptor was obtained from a man between 60 and 70 years old with active or convalescent COVID-19. Sequenced material: peripheral blood. V usage is TRBV4-2 and J usage is TRBJ2-7; TRBD2 agrees at 9 bases. CDR3 sequence (DNA): TGTGCCAGCAGCCAAGAGGGTCGTCTAGCGGGGAGCTACGAGCAGTACTTC. Encoded protein: CASSQEGRLAGSYEQYF.